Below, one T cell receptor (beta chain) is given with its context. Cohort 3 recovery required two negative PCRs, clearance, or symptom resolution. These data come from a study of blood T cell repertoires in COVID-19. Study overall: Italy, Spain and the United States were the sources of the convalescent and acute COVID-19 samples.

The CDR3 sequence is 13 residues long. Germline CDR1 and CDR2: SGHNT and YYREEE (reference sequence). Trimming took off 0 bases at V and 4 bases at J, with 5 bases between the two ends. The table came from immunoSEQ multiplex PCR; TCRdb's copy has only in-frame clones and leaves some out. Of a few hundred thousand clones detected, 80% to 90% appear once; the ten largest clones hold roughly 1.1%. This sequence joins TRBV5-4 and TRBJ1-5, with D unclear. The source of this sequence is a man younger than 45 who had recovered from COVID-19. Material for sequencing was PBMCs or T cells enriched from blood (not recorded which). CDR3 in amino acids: CASSLGDNQPQHF. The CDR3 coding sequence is TGTGCCAGCAGCTTGGGAGATAATCAGCCCCAGCATTTT.